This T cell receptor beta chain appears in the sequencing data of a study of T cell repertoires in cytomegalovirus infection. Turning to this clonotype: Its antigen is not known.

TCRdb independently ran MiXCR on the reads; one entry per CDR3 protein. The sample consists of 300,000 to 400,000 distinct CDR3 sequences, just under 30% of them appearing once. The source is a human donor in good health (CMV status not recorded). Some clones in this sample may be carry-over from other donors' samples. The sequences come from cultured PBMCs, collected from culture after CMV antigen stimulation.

CDR3 DNA: TGTGCCAGCAGCATCGGGCGGGAGGGCCCCGATGAGCAGTTCTTC. Protein sequence: CASSIGREGPDEQFF. V gene TRBV7-2 combines with J gene TRBJ2-1, with 9 bases fitting TRBD2. Germline trimming cut 5 bases from V and 8 bases from J; bases unmatched to any gene: 10. Germline V CDR1 and CDR2: SGHTA, FQGNSA. CDR3 size: 15 residues.